These 30 T cell receptor beta chains share one sample of origin, sequenced in a study of read filtering for tumor transcriptome and immune sequencing. From 300 to 450 ng of RNA, a library with molecular barcoded alpha/delta and beta/gamma adaptors was made. A single record per CDR3 protein comes from TCRdb applying MiXCR to the reads. The data hold tens of thousands of distinct CDR3 sequences, with approximately 12% observed a single time. Sequenced sample: a population of CD138-negative cells sorted from bone marrow. The receptors were sampled from a donor at least 40 years old with multiple myeloma.

This clonotype has at least ten counts. This chain uses TRBV20-1 with TRBJ2-1; 7 nucleotides line up with TRBD1. J gave up 6 bases and V 7 bases, and 6 bases lay outside the gene matches. The CDR3 covers 12 residues. Germline V CDR1 and CDR2: DFQATT, SNEGSKA (reference sequence). The CDR3 sequence: CSVFDRVNEQFF. In nucleotides, the CDR3 is TGCAGTGTCTTCGACAGGGTCAATGAGCAGTTCTTC.

This clonotype was found a few times. The genes are TRBV7-9 and TRBJ2-1; 8 bases are a match to TRBD2. CDR3 length equals 17 residues. V lost 1 base, J lost 5 bases, and 10 bases stayed unmatched. Germline V gene lookup returns CDR1 SEHNR and CDR2 FQNEAQ (reference sequence). The CDR3 region is CASSLGFREGFDNEQFF. DNA for the CDR3: TGTGCCAGCAGCTTAGGTTTTCGGGAGGGCTTCGACAATGAGCAGTTCTTC.

Regarding this clonotype: Just one base apart from a much larger clone, this may be a read error. The chain employs TRBV12-3 or TRBV12-4 and TRBJ2-2; D gene uncertain. The V end lost 4 bases, the J end lost 6 bases, and 6 bases lay between the germline ends. There are 12 residues in the CDR3. The CDR3 DNA reads as TGTGCCAGCAGTTCCCTCCCCGGGGAGCTGTTTTTT. Encoded protein: CASSSLPGELFF.

This clonotype occurred many times. The chain employs TRBV20-1 and TRBJ1-2; D unresolved. The CDR3 runs 11 residues. Germline lookup yields CDR1 DFQATT and CDR2 SNEGSKA (reference sequence). Deletions cut 8 bases from V and 7 bases from J, with 14 bases between. The CDR3 here is CSLWGSLGYTF. CDR3 nucleotide sequence: TGCAGTCTATGGGGTTCCCTTGGCTACACCTTC.

This clonotype was counted ten times or more. This sequence joins TRBV20-1 and TRBJ2-5; 8 bases are shared with TRBD1. Germline V gene sequence: CDR1 DFQATT, CDR2 SNEGSKA (reference sequence). Trimming cost V 3 bases and J 5 bases; bases outside gene matches: 11. This CDR3 spans 15 amino acids. CDR3 amino acids: CSASGAGQGFETQYF. CDR3 DNA sequence: TGCAGTGCTAGTGGTGCTGGACAGGGTTTTGAGACCCAGTACTTC.

A note on this clonotype: A much larger clonotype is one base distant, so this may be a read error. The gene calls are TRBV30 and TRBJ1-5; possible D gene TRBD1, 5 bases. The CDR3 loop spans 13 amino acids. Germline V lookup: CDR1 GTSNPN, CDR2 SVGIG (reference sequence). CDR3: CAWAEGHNQPRHF. In DNA, the CDR3 is TGTGCCTGGGCGGAGGGGCACAATCAGCCCCGGCATTTT.

Of note for this clonotype: Mismatch with germline at one junction end may stem from a read error. V usage is TRBV28 and J usage is TRBJ2-7; D gene ambiguous. The V gene's germline CDR1 is MDHEN and CDR2 SYDVKM. This CDR3 is 11 amino acids long. The CDR3 DNA is TGTGCCAGCGGTCATAACTACGAGCAGTATTTC. Translated: CASGHNYEQYF.

This clonotype was seen ten or more times. The CDR3 DNA reads as TGTGCCATCAGTGAGAGGGGGGCCGGGGAGACCCAGTACTTC. Its protein is CAISERGAGETQYF. This chain connects TRBV10-3 to TRBJ2-5; D tentatively fits TRBD1 or TRBD2 (6 bases each). The CDR3 covers 14 residues. The germline CDR1 and CDR2 sequences are ENHRY and SYGVKD. Between the trimmed V and J ends, which lost 2 bases and 5 bases, there was a span of 12 bases.

This clonotype was counted many times. The V call is TRBV12-3 or TRBV12-4, the J call TRBJ1-1; the D is unclear. V dropped 5 bases and J dropped 1 base, with 20 bases sitting between them. The CDR3 is made up of 17 amino acids. CDR3: CASSPGSWFISNTEAFF. Written as DNA, the CDR3 is TGTGCCAGCAGTCCGGGCTCCTGGTTTATCTCGAACACTGAAGCTTTCTTT.

This clonotype was counted a single time. A junction end diverges from the germline sequence, so it may reflect a read error. This chain connects TRBV28 to TRBJ2-2, with D possibly TRBD1 on 6 matching bases. This CDR3 contains 15 residues. Germline V lookup: CDR1 MDHEN, CDR2 SYDVKM. CDR3 coding DNA: TGTTCCAGCAGTTTACGGACAGCGAATACCGGGGAGCTGTTTTTT. Protein: CSSSLRTANTGELFF.

This clonotype was observed at least ten times. The chain carries TRBV9 and TRBJ1-2, with D possibly TRBD1 on 5 matching bases. In germline, CDR1 is SGDLS, CDR2 YYNGEE. The CDR3 length is 15 residues. V lost 3 bases and J 1 base, leaving 13 bases between the germline ends. Here the CDR3 reads CASSAVRGGNYGYTF. The CDR3 DNA reads as TGTGCCAGCAGCGCCGTCCGTGGGGGTAACTATGGCTACACCTTC. The whole variable domain, remainder taken from reference TRBV9 and TRBJ1-2, is DSGVTQTPKHLITATGQRVTLRCSPRSGDLSVYWYQQSLDQGLQFLIQYYNGEERAKGNILERFSAQQFPDLHSELNLSSLELGDSALYFCASSAVRGGNYGYTFGSGTRLTVV.

This clonotype was counted only a few times. A much larger clone lies a single base off, so this may be a read error. The chain links TRBV7-9 to TRBJ2-1; D is undetermined. CDR3 length: 12 residues. Germline lookup yields CDR1 SEHNR and CDR2 FQNEAQ (reference sequence). The CDR3 sequence is CATFDSYNGQFF. The CDR3 bases are TGTGCCACCTTCGACTCCTACAATGGGCAGTTCTTC.

This clonotype came up many times. This chain links TRBV7-9 with TRBJ2-1; TRBD1 agrees at 7 bases. Germline-derived CDR1 and CDR2 are SEHNR and FQNEAQ (reference sequence). The CDR3 contains 14 residues. Trimming cost V 4 bases and J 5 bases; bases outside gene matches: 5. The CDR3 here is CASSSPGQNNEQFF. DNA of the CDR3: TGTGCCAGCAGCTCCCCGGGACAGAACAATGAGCAGTTCTTC.

This clonotype was picked up many times. The chain recombines TRBV3-1 with TRBJ1-1; TRBD1 matches at 7 bases. This CDR3 is built from 14 residues. Germline-derived CDR1 and CDR2 are LGHDT and YNNKEL (reference sequence). The junction had 5 bases not matched to a gene; V was cut back by 5 bases and J by 2 bases. The CDR3 reads CASSSRDRNTEAFF. The CDR3 DNA sequence: TGTGCCAGCAGCAGCCGGGACAGAAACACTGAAGCTTTCTTT. Full variable domain (outside the CDR3, taken from reference TRBV3-1 and TRBJ1-1): DTAVSQTPKYLVTQMGNDKSIKCEQNLGHDTMYWYKQDSKKFLKIMFSYNNKELIINETVPNRFSPKSPDKAHLNLHINSLELGDSAVYFCASSSRDRNTEAFFGQGTRLTVV.

To note about this clonotype: Given a much more abundant clone one base away, this may be a read error. The chain combines TRBV12-3 or TRBV12-4 with TRBJ1-6; D is unclear. The CDR3 contains 17 residues. CDR3 nucleotides: TGTGCCAGCAGTTTAGACAGTAGGAGCTCCTATAATTCACCCCGCCACTTT. Encoded protein: CASSLDSRSSYNSPRHF.

This clonotype has at least ten counts. The rearrangement joins TRBV29-1 to TRBJ2-5; D gene unclear. In germline, CDR1 is SQVTM, CDR2 ANQGSEA. The CDR3 is 12 amino acids. With 5 bases removed from V and 7 bases from J, the gap between germline ends came to 14 bases. CDR3 nucleotide sequence: TGCAGCGTTTTGACTCCCGTGGGGACCCAGTACTTC. Its translation is CSVLTPVGTQYF. Filled out from reference TRBV29-1 and TRBJ2-5, the complete variable domain reads SAVISQKPSRDICQRGTSLTIQCQVDSQVTMMFWYRQQPGQSLTLIATANQGSEATYESGFVIDKFPISRPNLTFSTLTVSNMSPEDSSIYLCSVLTPVGTQYFGPGTRLLVL.

This clonotype was picked up many times. V and J are TRBV7-9 and TRBJ1-1, with unresolved D. The CDR3 is made up of 12 amino acids. With 1 base removed from V and 11 bases from J, the gap between germline ends came to 11 bases. Germline V gene sequence: CDR1 SEHNR, CDR2 FQNEAQ (reference sequence). The CDR3 DNA reads TGTGCCAGCAGCTTAGGACAAAGTGGGGCTTTCTTT. As protein: CASSLGQSGAFF. The variable domain in full, with the rest retrieved from reference TRBV7-9 and TRBJ1-1, is DTGVSQNPRHKITKRGQNVTFRCDPISEHNRLYWYRQTLGQGPEFLTYFQNEAQLEKSRLLSDRFSAERPKGSFSTLEIQRTEQGDSAMYLCASSLGQSGAFFGQGTRLTVV.

This clonotype was counted ten times or more. This rearrangement joins TRBV3-1 to TRBJ2-3, with 9 positions matching TRBD2. Germline V lookup: CDR1 LGHDT, CDR2 YNNKEL (reference sequence). The CDR3 covers 15 residues. The V gene end was trimmed by 6 bases and the J gene end by 2 bases; junction bases not matched to a gene: 6. CDR3 DNA sequence: TGTGCCAGCAGGACTAGCGGAAAACCCACAGATACGCAGTATTTT. This codes for CASRTSGKPTDTQYF.

There are many counts of this clonotype. The chain carries TRBV28 and TRBJ1-5; D is perhaps TRBD1 (5 bases). V dropped 0 bases and J dropped 4 bases, with 7 bases sitting between them. Germline loops: CDR1 MDHEN, CDR2 SYDVKM. The CDR3 is made up of 14 amino acids. The CDR3 DNA is TGTGCCAGCAGTTTATGGACAGTTAATCAGCCCCAGCATTTT. This gives the protein CASSLWTVNQPQHF. Using reference TRBV28 and TRBJ1-5 for the parts outside the CDR3, the full variable domain is DVKVTQSSRYLVKRTGEKVFLECVQDMDHENMFWYRQDPGLGLRLIYFSYDVKMKEKGDIPEGYSVSREKKERFSLILESASTNQTSMYLCASSLWTVNQPQHFGDGTRLSIL.

This clonotype was detected many times. The chain links TRBV5-6 to TRBJ2-1; tentatively, D is TRBD1 or TRBD2 (5 bases each). The V and J ends lost 3 bases and 2 bases respectively, with 12 bases between them. The CDR3 has 15 residues. CDR1 is SGHDT and CDR2 is YYEEEE in the germline V gene. In DNA form, the CDR3 reads TGTGCCAGCAGCTCTATCGGGGCCACCTACAATGAGCAGTTCTTC. Translated, it gives CASSSIGATYNEQFF.

Turning to this clonotype: The junction departs from germline at one end; a sequencing error may be responsible. The V gene is TRBV10-2, the J gene TRBJ2-2; 10 bases align to TRBD2. The V gene's germline CDR1 is WSHSY and CDR2 SAAADI. CDR3 length: 16 amino acids. The CDR3 nucleotides read TGCGCCAGCAGTGGAACTAGCGGGACGTTGCTCGGGGAGCTGCTTTTT. Its translation: CASSGTSGTLLGELLF.

In this sample, this clonotype turned up many times. The rearrangement joins TRBV12-5 to TRBJ2-1; 10 bases are shared with TRBD2. The V and J ends lost 6 bases and 4 bases, in that order; junction bases with no gene match: 6. The length of the CDR3 is 15 residues. Germline V gene lookup returns CDR1 LGHNT and CDR2 FRNRAP. CDR3 loop: CASGLGLAAYNEQFF. The CDR3 region has the DNA TGTGCTAGTGGCCTTGGACTAGCGGCTTACAATGAGCAGTTCTTC.

This clonotype appeared many times. This sequence joins TRBV12-3 or TRBV12-4 and TRBJ2-6; D possibly corresponds to TRBD2 (6 bases). CDR3 length equals 15 residues. Trimming took 6 bases from V and 0 from J, leaving 9 bases between them. The CDR3 loop is CASSPGGSGANVLTF. The CDR3 bases are TGTGCCAGCAGCCCCGGGGGCTCTGGGGCCAACGTCCTGACTTTC.

By sample fraction, this clonotype is medium-sized. The chain combines TRBV28 with TRBJ2-1; D is unclear. The CDR3 has 11 amino acids. Per the germline V gene, CDR1 is MDHEN and CDR2 is SYDVKM. The ends were cut back, 6 bases at V and 9 bases at J, with 9 bases in the middle. In nucleotides, the CDR3 is TGTGCCAGCAGCTGGGCTGCTGAGCAGTTCTTC. Translation gives CASSWAAEQFF.

This clonotype has ten or more counts. The chain recombines TRBV27 with TRBJ2-7, with TRBD2 matching 12 bases. CDR1 is MNHEY, CDR2 SMNVEV, per germline (reference sequence). V dropped 4 bases and J dropped 7; count of bases not matched to a gene: 14. There are 17 residues in the CDR3. This chain's CDR3 is CASSSLAGGPFPREQYF. The CDR3 nucleotides read TGTGCCAGCAGTTCACTAGCGGGAGGTCCCTTCCCGCGGGAGCAGTACTTC.

In this sample, this clonotype turned up many times. CDR3 region: CASSFHRYEQYF. The CDR3 DNA reads TGTGCCAGCAGCTTTCACCGCTACGAGCAGTACTTC. The rearrangement uses TRBV7-2 and TRBJ2-7; the D is unclear. Germline loops: CDR1 SGHTA, CDR2 FQGNSA. Deletions cut 3 bases from V and 3 bases from J, with 6 bases between. The length of the CDR3 is 12 residues. Supplemented by reference TRBV7-2 and TRBJ2-7, the full variable domain reads GAGVSQSPSNKVTEKGKDVELRCDPISGHTALYWYRQSLGQGLEFLIYFQGNSAPDKSGLPSDRFSAERTGGSVSTLTIQRTQQEDSAVYLCASSFHRYEQYFGPGTRLTVT.

This clonotype occurred many times. The CDR3 DNA reads as TGTGCCAGTACCGGACGGGACACGGCCAGCACAGATACGCAGTATTTT. Amino acid sequence: CASTGRDTASTDTQYF. The chain uses TRBV19 and TRBJ2-3; possible D gene TRBD1, 6 bases. CDR1 is LNHDA and CDR2 is SQIVND in the germline V gene (reference sequence). V was clipped by 7 bases and J by 0 bases, with 17 bases between them. The CDR3 contains 16 residues.

This clonotype appeared many times. V and J are TRBV18 and TRBJ2-1; D is perhaps TRBD1 (6 bases). CDR3 length: 14 residues. V lost 4 bases and J lost 6, with 13 bases in between. Germline V CDR1 and CDR2: KGHSH, LQKENI. CDR3: CASSQETGRNEQFF. The CDR3 DNA reads TGTGCCAGCTCACAAGAAACAGGGCGCAATGAGCAGTTCTTC. The full variable domain, rest sourced from reference TRBV18 and TRBJ2-1, is NAGVMQNPRHLVRRRGQEARLRCSPMKGHSHVYWYRQLPEEGLKFMVYLQKENIIDESGMPKERFSAEFPKEGPSILRIQQVVRGDSAAYFCASSQETGRNEQFFGPGTRLTVL.

In the case of this clonotype: Here the CDR3 omits its conserved ending phenylalanine or tryptophan, so a read error is the likely source. This chain joins TRBV29-1 and TRBJ2-3, with 9 bases fitting TRBD1. CDR1 is SQVTM, CDR2 ANQGSEA, per germline. V gave up 7 bases and J gave up 1 base; unmatched junction bases: 3. This CDR3 region has 13 residues. The CDR3 loop reads CSAGDRGTDTQYI. The CDR3 nucleotides read TGCAGCGCGGGGGACAGGGGCACAGATACGCAGTATATT.

This clonotype came up many times. The chain is built from TRBV6-2 or TRBV6-3 and TRBJ2-1; TRBD2 matches at 9 bases. Trimming cost V 1 base and J 1 base; bases outside gene matches: 5. This CDR3 contains 17 residues. From germline, CDR1 is MNHEY and CDR2 SVGEGT. CDR3 nucleotide sequence: TGTGCCAGCAGTTACTTGAAGCTAGCGGGATCCTACAATGAGCAGTTCTTC. Protein: CASSYLKLAGSYNEQFF.